Listed here is a single T cell receptor beta chain. What it binds is not known. An end of the junction differs from the germline gene, which may be a read error. This sample is part of a study of breast tumors, draining lymph nodes, adjacent tissues. Whole-study findings and limits: Findings are consistent with lymph node origin and intratumoral expansion of most tumor T cells. Compared with lymph nodes, tumors were less diverse; compared with nontumor tissue, more. That most tumor T cells come from lymph nodes remained unproven.

The lymph nodes were axillary draining lymph nodes from breast cancer patients. From the multiplex PCR reads, TCRdb called clonotypes with MiXCR, one entry per CDR3 protein. In the table there are 270,000 or so distinct CDR3 sequences, 30% to 35% of which are singletons. The sequencing input was axillary lymph node tissue. This clonotype originated in a female donor with breast cancer. Some clones in this sample may be carry-over from other donors' samples.

This chain's CDR3 is CASSFGDRNYDYTF. The CDR3 region has the DNA TGTGCCAGCAGCTTCGGGGACAGGAACTATGACTACACCTTC. This chain connects TRBV7-6 to TRBJ1-2, with 8 bases aligning to TRBD1. This CDR3 region has 14 residues. Germline V gene lookup returns CDR1 SGHVS and CDR2 FNYEAQ.